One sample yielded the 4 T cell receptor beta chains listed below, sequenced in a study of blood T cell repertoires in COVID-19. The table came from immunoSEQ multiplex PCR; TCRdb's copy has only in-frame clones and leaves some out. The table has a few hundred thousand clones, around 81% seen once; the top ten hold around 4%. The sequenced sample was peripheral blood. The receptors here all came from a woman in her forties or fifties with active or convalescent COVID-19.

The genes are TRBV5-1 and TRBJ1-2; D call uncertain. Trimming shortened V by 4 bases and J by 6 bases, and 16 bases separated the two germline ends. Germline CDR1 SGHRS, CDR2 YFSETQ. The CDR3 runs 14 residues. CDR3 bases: TGCGCCAGCAGCCGTGACCCCTCCAGGAATGGCTACACCTTC. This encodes CASSRDPSRNGYTF.

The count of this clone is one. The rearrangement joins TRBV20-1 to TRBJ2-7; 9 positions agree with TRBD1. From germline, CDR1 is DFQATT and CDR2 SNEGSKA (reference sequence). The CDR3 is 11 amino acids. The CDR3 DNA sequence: TGCACCCCGACAGGGGGCTACGAGCAGTACTTC. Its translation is CTPTGGYEQYF.

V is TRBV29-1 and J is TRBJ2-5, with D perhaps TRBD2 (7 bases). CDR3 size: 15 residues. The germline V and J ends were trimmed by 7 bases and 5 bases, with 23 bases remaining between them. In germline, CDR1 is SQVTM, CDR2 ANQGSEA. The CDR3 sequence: CSGGGSLGTRETQYF. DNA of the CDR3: TGCAGCGGGGGGGGGAGCCTCGGGACACGGGAGACCCAGTACTTC.

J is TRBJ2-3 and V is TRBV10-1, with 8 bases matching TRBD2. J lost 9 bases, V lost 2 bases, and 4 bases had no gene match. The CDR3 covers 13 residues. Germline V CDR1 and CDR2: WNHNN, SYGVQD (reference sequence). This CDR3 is CASSEASGQTQYF. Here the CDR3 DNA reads TGCGCCAGCAGTGAGGCTAGCGGGCAGACGCAGTATTTT.